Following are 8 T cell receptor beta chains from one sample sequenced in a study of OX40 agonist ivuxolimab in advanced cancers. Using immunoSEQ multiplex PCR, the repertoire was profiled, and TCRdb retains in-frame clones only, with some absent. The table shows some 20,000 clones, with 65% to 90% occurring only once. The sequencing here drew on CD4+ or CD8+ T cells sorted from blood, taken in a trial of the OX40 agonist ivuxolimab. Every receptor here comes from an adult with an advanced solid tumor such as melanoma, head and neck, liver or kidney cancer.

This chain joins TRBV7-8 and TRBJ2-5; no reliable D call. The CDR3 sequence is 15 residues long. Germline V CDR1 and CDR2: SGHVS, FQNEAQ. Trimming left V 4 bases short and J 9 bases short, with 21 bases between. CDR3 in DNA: TGTGCCAGCAGCTCAGAAGGGCAAGAGACCACTTCCCAGTACTTC. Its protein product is CASSSEGQETTSQYF.

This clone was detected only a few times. The CDR3 loop is CASSLNLDRGELFF. The DNA of the CDR3 is TGTGCCAGCAGCTTAAATCTAGACAGAGGGGAGCTGTTTTTT. The V call is TRBV5-4, the J call TRBJ2-2; D perhaps matches TRBD1 (5 bases). V was cut by 2 bases and J by 8 bases, with 13 bases left in between. The CDR3 extends over 14 amino acids. Germline values: CDR1 SGHNT, CDR2 YYREEE (reference sequence).

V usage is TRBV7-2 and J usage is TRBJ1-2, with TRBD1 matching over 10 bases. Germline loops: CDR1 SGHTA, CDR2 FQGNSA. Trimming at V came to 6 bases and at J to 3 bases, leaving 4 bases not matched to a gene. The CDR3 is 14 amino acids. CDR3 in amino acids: CASRSGTGDYGYTF. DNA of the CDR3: TGTGCCAGCAGGAGCGGGACAGGGGACTATGGCTACACCTTC.

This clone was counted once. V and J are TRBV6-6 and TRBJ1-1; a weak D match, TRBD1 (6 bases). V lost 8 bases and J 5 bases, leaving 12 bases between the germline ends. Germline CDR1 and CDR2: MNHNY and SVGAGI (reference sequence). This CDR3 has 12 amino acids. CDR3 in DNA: TGTGCCAGCGCACCCCAGGGGACTGAAGCTTTCTTT. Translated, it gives CASAPQGTEAFF.

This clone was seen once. The CDR3 DNA reads as TGTGCCAGCTCACCAGGGGAGGGATCCTATGGCTACACCTTC. The encoded protein is CASSPGEGSYGYTF. The rearrangement uses TRBV18 and TRBJ1-2; no clear D. This CDR3 has 14 amino acids. Germline assignment: CDR1 KGHSH and CDR2 LQKENI. Trimming removed 2 bases at V and 4 bases at J, with 11 bases between.

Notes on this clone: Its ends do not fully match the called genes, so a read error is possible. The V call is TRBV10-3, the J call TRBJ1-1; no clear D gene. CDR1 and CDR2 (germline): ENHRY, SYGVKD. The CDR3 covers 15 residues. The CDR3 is CASSYLARGNTEAFF. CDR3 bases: TGTGCCAGCAGTTACTTGGCCCGAGGGAACACTGAAGCTTTCTTT.

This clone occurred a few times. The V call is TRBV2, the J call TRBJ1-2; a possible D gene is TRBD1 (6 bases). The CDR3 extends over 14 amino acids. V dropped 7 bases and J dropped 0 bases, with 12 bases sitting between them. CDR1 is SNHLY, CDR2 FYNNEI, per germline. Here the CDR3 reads CASTLTGPNYGYTF. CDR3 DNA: TGTGCCAGCACCCTGACAGGACCTAACTATGGCTACACCTTC.

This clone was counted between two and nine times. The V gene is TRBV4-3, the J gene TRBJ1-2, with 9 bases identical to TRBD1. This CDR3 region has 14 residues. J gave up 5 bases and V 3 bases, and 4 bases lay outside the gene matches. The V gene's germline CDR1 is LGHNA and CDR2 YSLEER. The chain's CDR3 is CASSHEGTGYGYTF. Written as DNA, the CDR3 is TGCGCCAGCAGCCACGAAGGGACAGGGTATGGCTACACCTTC.